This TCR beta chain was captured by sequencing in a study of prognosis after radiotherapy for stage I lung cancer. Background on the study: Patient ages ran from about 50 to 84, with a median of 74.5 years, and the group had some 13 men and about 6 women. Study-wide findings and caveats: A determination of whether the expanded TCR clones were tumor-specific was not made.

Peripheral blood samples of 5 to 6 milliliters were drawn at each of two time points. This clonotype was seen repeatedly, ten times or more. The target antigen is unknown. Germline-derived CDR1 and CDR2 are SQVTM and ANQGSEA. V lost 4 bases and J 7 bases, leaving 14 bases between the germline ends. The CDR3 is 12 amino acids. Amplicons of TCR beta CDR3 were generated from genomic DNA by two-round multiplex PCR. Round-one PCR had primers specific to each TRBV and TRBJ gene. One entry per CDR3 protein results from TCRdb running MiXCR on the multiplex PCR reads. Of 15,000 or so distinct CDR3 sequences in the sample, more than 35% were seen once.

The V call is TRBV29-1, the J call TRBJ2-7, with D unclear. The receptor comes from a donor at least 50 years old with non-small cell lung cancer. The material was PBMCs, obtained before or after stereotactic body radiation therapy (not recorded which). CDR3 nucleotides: TGCAGCGTTGCGGGCGCCTTAGGGGAGCAGTACTTC. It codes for CSVAGALGEQYF.